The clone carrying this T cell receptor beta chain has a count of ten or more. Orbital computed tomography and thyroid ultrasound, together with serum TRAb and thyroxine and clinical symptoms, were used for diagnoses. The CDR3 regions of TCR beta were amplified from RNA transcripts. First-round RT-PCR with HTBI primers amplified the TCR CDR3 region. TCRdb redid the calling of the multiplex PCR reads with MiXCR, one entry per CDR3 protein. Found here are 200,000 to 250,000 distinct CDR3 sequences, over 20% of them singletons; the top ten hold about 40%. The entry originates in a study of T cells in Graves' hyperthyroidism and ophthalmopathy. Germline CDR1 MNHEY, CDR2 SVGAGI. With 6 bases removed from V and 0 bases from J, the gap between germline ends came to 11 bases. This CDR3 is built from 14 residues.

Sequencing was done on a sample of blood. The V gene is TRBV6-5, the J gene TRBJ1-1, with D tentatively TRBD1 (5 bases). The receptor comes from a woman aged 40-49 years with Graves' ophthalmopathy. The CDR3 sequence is CASSRGVMNTEAFF. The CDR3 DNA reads TGTGCCAGCAGCCGAGGGGTCATGAACACTGAAGCTTTCTTT.